This is a list of T cell receptor beta chains from one sample in a study of metastatic and nonmetastatic thyroid tumors. TCRdb redid the clone calls on the PCR reads using MiXCR. This sample has tens of thousands of clones, with around 25% found just once. The sequenced material came from tumor tissue. Every receptor here comes from a male donor with papillary thyroid cancer or a benign thyroid nodule (not recorded which). Some clones in this sample may be carry-over from other donors' samples. Each CDR3 is given without its conserved first and last residue. A D gene is named only where the DNA matches it firmly.

d_gene,j_gene,v_gene,CDR3aa
TRBD2,TRBJ2-1,TRBV28,ASITGLQQF
TRBD2,TRBJ2-1,TRBV10-1,ASSPLTSGLYNEQF
.,TRBJ2-2,TRBV18,ASSPNVATNTGELF
TRBD1,TRBJ2-7,TRBV20-1,SARDQRQGLVYEQY
.,TRBJ2-3,TRBV6-2/TRBV6-3,ASVGVPSTDTQY
TRBD1,TRBJ2-7,TRBV12-3/TRBV12-4,ASSRTGASYEQY
.,TRBJ2-3,TRBV11-1,ASSLVGGGPTDTQY
.,TRBJ2-7,TRBV3-1,ASSQDKLSGFYEQY
.,TRBJ2-3,TRBV20-1,SASSWGSGGTDTQY
TRBD1,TRBJ2-7,TRBV30,ACRDRDSSYEQY
.,TRBJ2-1,TRBV6-2/TRBV6-3,ASSPFTSEQF
.,TRBJ1-2,TRBV28,ASSTSTLAGGYT
.,TRBJ1-3,TRBV7-8,ASSLDSNGNTIY
.,TRBJ2-5,TRBV25-1,ASSEYRGFQETQY
TRBD1,TRBJ2-7,TRBV9,ASSVEGTGRATANYEQY